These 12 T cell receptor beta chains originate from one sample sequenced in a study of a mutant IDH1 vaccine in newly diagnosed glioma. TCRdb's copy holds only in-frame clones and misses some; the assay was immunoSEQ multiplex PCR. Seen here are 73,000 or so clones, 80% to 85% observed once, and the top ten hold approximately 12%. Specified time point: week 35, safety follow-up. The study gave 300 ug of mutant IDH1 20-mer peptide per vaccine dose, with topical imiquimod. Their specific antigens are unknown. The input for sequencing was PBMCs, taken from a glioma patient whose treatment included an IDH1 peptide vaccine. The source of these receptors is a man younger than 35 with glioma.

The DNA of the CDR3 is TGTGCCAGCAGCACCAGGGTGAACACTGAAGCTTTCTTT. Residues: CASSTRVNTEAFF. V and J are TRBV5-6 and TRBJ1-1, with D maybe TRBD1 (5 bases). This CDR3 contains 13 residues. Germline assignment: CDR1 SGHDT and CDR2 YYEEEE. Trimming stripped 4 bases from V and 0 bases from J, with 7 bases between.

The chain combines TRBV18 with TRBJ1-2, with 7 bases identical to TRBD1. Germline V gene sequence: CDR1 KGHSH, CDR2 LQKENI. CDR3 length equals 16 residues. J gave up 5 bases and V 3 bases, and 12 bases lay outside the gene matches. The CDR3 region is CASSPKQGTVGYGYTF. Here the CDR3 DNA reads TGTGCCAGCTCACCGAAACAGGGGACAGTCGGATATGGCTACACCTTC.

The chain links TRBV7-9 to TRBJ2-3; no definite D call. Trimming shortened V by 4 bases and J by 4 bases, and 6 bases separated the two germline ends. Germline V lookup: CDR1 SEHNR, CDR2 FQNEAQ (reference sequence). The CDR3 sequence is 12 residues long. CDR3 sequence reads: CASSWISDTQYF. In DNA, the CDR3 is TGTGCCAGCAGCTGGATCTCAGATACGCAGTATTTT.

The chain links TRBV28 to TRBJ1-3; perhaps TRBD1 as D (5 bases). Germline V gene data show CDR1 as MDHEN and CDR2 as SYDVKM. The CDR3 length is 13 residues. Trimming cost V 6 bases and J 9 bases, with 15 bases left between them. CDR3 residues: CASRDTLTSTIYF. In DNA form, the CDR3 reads TGTGCCAGCAGGGACACCTTGACTTCCACCATATATTTT.

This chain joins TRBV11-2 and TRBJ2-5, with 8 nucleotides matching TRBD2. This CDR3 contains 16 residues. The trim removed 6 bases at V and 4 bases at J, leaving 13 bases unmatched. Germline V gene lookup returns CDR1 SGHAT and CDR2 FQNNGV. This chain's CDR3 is CASSSILAGGGETQYF. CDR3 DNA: TGTGCCAGCAGTTCCATTCTAGCGGGTGGAGGAGAGACCCAGTACTTC.

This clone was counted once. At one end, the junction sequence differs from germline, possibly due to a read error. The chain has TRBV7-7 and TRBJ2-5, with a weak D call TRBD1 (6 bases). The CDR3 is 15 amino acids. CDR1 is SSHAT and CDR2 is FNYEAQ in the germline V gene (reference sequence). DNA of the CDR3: TGTGCTAGCAGCTTAGCTATCCAGGGGTTTGAGACCCAGTACTTC. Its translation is CASSLAIQGFETQYF.

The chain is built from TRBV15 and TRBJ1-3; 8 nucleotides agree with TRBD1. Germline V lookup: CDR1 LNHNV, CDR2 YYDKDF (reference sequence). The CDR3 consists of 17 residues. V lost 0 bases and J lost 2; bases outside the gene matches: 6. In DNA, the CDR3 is TGTGCCACCAGCAGAGACTGGACAGGGTCTCCTGGAAACACCATATATTTT. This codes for CATSRDWTGSPGNTIYF.

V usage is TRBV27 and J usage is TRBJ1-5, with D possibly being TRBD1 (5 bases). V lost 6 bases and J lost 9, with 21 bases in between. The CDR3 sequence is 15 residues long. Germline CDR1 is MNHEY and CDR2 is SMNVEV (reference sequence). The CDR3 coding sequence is TGTGCCAGCAGCCTAGGAAGTGGGGGAGGCTCGCCCCAGCATTTT. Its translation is CASSLGSGGGSPQHF.

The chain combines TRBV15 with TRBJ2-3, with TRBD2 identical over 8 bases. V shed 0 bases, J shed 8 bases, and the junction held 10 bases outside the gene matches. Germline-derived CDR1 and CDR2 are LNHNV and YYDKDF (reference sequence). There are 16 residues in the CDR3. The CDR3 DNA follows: TGTGCCACCAGCAGAGATGAAGCGGGAGTTTGGGGTACGCAGTATTTT. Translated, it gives CATSRDEAGVWGTQYF.

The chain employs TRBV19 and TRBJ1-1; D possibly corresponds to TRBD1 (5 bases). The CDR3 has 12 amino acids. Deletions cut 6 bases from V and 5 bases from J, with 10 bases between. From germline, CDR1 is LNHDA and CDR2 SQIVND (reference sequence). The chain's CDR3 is CASRIGGTEAFF. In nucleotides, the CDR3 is TGTGCCAGTAGGATCGGGGGTACTGAAGCTTTCTTT.

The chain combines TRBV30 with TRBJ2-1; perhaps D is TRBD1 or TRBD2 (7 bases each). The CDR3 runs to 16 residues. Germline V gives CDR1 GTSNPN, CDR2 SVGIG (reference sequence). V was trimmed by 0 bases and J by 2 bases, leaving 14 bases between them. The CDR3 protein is CAWSVQGRGAYNEQFF. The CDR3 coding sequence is TGTGCCTGGAGTGTACAGGGGAGGGGCGCCTACAATGAGCAGTTCTTC.

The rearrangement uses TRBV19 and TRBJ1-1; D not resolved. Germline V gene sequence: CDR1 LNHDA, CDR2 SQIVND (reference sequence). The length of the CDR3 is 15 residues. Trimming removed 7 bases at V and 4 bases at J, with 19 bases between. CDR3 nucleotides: TGTGCCAGTACCCCCGGGTTGGATAGCGGCACTGAAGCTTTCTTT. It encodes CASTPGLDSGTEAFF.